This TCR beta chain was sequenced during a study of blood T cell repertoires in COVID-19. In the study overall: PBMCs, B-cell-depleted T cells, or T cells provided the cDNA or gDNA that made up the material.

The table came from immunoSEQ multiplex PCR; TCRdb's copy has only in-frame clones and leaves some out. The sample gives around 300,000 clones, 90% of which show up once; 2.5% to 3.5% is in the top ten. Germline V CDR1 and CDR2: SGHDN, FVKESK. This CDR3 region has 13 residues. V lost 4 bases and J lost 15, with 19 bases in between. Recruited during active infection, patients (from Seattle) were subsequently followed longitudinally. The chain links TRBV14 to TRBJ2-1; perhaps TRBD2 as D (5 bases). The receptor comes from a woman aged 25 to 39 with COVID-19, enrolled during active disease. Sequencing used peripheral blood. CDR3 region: CASSPLGGSRWFF. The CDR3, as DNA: TGTGCCAGCAGCCCCTTGGGTGGGAGTCGTTGGTTCTTC.